This T cell receptor (beta chain) was sequenced during a study of blood T cell repertoires in COVID-19. About the study: Samples came from the United States, Italy and Spain, spanning acute and convalescent COVID-19. Sources were T cells, B-cell-depleted T cells, or PBMCs; the material itself was cDNA or gDNA.

The CDR3 is made up of 16 amino acids. Germline values: CDR1 KGHSH, CDR2 LQKENI. V was clipped by 3 bases and J by 7 bases; unmatched bases: 9. This clone showed up just once. Authors' data handling: Reference gene primer amplification gave nucleated cell count estimates. Repertoires were generated with immunoSEQ multiplex PCR, while TCRdb's copy carries only in-frame clones and drops some. V, J and clone size are those of that table, while D and trimming were read from the DNA. The data show under 200,000 clones, over 70% seen once. The V call is TRBV18, the J call TRBJ1-2, with TRBD1 identical over 12 bases. Sequencing input: peripheral blood. The sequence derives from a woman between 65 and 79 years old who had recovered from COVID-19. The CDR3 region has the DNA TGTGCCAGCTCACCTCGCGGGACAGGGGGCCGTTCTGGCTACACCTTC. Translated, it gives CASSPRGTGGRSGYTF.